What follows are 7 T cell receptor beta chains derived from one specimen sequenced in a study of blood T cell repertoires in COVID-19 (dated by TCRdb to 2018 to 2020). The method was the immunoSEQ multiplex PCR assay. TCRdb took over this immuneACCESS table, retaining in-frame rearrangements with V and J assigned. Such tables are incomplete; in checked studies, under half of the missing clones stem from an unresolved V gene, and the remainder is unexplained. This sample has 70,000 or so clones in its table, and 70% to 80% of those were observed once. Around 25% of the sample goes to the ten largest clones. What was sequenced was peripheral blood. The receptors shown here come from a human donor in a cohort sampled during active COVID-19.

The rearrangement uses TRBV28 and TRBJ2-2, with a possible D match to TRBD2 (6 bases). Trimming took 11 bases from V and 5 from J, leaving 15 bases between them. CDR3 length: 13 residues. CDR1 MDHEN and CDR2 SYDVKM come from the germline V gene. In nucleotides, the CDR3 is TGTGCCTCCGTTGAGGCGGGAACCGGGGAGCTGTTTTTT. Its protein is CASVEAGTGELFF. Using reference TRBV28 and TRBJ2-2 for the parts outside the CDR3, the full variable domain is DVKVTQSSRYLVKRTGEKVFLECVQDMDHENMFWYRQDPGLGLRLIYFSYDVKMKEKGDIPEGYSVSREKKERFSLILESASTNQTSMYLCASVEAGTGELFFGEGSRLTVL.

The chain employs TRBV9 and TRBJ2-7, with D possibly being TRBD1 (6 bases). This CDR3 has 15 amino acids. V lost 9 bases to trimming and J lost 3 bases, with 22 bases between them. CDR1 and CDR2 (germline): SGDLS, YYNGEE. CDR3 amino acids: CAMSPPNRENYEQYF. In DNA form, the CDR3 reads TGTGCCATGTCCCCACCGAACAGGGAAAACTACGAGCAGTACTTC.

The chain recombines TRBV29-1 with TRBJ1-1; the D gene is possibly TRBD1 (5 bases). The germline V gene has CDR1 SQVTM and CDR2 ANQGSEA. CDR3 length: 12 residues. V gave up 6 bases and J gave up 3 bases, with 11 bases separating them. CDR3 in amino acids: CSVTVGDTEAFF. CDR3 DNA sequence: TGCAGCGTCACAGTAGGGGACACTGAAGCTTTCTTT.

The chain recombines TRBV6-5 with TRBJ2-5; 8 bases align to TRBD1. Germline CDR1 is MNHEY and CDR2 is SVGAGI. The J segment lost 4 bases and the V segment lost 6 bases, leaving 10 bases of the junction unmatched. The length of the CDR3 is 15 residues. The DNA of the CDR3 is TGTGCCAGCAGGCCTCGGACAGGGAGAGGAGAGACCCAGTACTTC. It yields the protein CASRPRTGRGETQYF.

This rearrangement joins TRBV7-8 to TRBJ2-1; 9 nucleotides match TRBD2. This CDR3 spans 12 amino acids. V shed 5 bases, J shed 15 bases, and the junction held 8 bases outside the gene matches. Germline V lookup: CDR1 SGHVS, CDR2 FQNEAQ. The CDR3 here is CASSPGGTSPFF. The CDR3, as DNA: TGTGCCAGCAGCCCTGGGGGGACTAGCCCGTTCTTC.

V gene TRBV6-5 combines with J gene TRBJ2-3; D remains unclear. Looked up from germline, CDR1 is MNHEY and CDR2 is SVGAGI. The ends were cut back, 4 bases at V and 4 bases at J, with 15 bases in the middle. This CDR3 is 15 amino acids long. The CDR3 loop is CASSSLRRRADTQYF. DNA of the CDR3: TGTGCCAGCAGTTCGCTTCGAAGGAGAGCAGATACGCAGTATTTT.

The chain has TRBV15 and TRBJ2-5; D is possibly TRBD1 (7 bases). The CDR3 length is 15 residues. V lost 0 bases and J lost 5, with 13 bases in between. Germline CDR1 and CDR2: LNHNV and YYDKDF (reference sequence). CDR3 protein: CATSRDKGAGETQYF. As DNA, the CDR3 is TGTGCCACCAGCAGAGATAAGGGGGCGGGGGAGACCCAGTACTTC.